Each of the 3 T cell receptor beta chains below was sequenced from the same sample in a study of blood T cell repertoires in COVID-19. The data were produced by immunoSEQ multiplex PCR, yet TCRdb's version contains in-frame clones alone and is incomplete. This sample yields just over 250,000 clones, of which about 86% are seen a single time; 4.1% belongs to the top ten. The specimen was PBMCs or T cells enriched from blood (not recorded which). These TCRs come from a man aged 30-40 years with acute COVID-19.

CDR3 nucleotide sequence: TGTGCCAGCAGCTTAAATGTGGCGGCGGGGACCCAGTACTTC. Its protein is CASSLNVAAGTQYF. The chain employs TRBV7-8 and TRBJ2-5, with D perhaps TRBD2 (5 bases). The CDR3 has 14 amino acids. Germline-derived CDR1 and CDR2 are SGHVS and FQNEAQ. The V and J ends lost 2 bases and 7 bases respectively, with 14 bases between them.

This clone turned up a few times. The chain uses TRBV18 and TRBJ1-6; TRBD1 matches at 7 bases. The CDR3 covers 14 residues. With 6 bases clipped from V and 5 bases from J, the junction kept 4 bases outside the gene matches. CDR1 is KGHSH and CDR2 is LQKENI in the germline V gene. The CDR3 reads CASSLGQNNSPLHF. The CDR3 DNA sequence: TGTGCCAGCTCCCTGGGACAGAATAATTCACCCCTCCACTTT.

The V call is TRBV5-4, the J call TRBJ2-1; 7 bases are shared with TRBD1. The germline CDR1 and CDR2 sequences are SGHNT and YYREEE (reference sequence). The CDR3 length is 15 residues. After removal of 1 base from V and 8 bases from J, the junction contained 9 bases not matched to a gene. CDR3 DNA: TGTGCCAGCAGCTTGACAGGACACCAGGGGGATGAGCAGTTCTTC. This encodes CASSLTGHQGDEQFF.